This T cell receptor beta chain was sequenced in a study of T-cell reconstitution after alpha-beta-depleted transplantation in children. Worth noting for this clonotype: Its target is unknown.

Overall study findings and caveats: Diversity of TCRbeta at day 60 was high in some patients, arising from surviving recipient T cells and thymic progenitors. About two months after transplant, alpha-beta T cells reportedly came from several hundred expanded graft clones.

This sample's TCRbeta library carried unique molecular identifier barcodes. TCRdb re-called the PCR reads through MiXCR, storing one row per CDR3 protein. This sample has a few hundred thousand distinct CDR3 sequences, with 23% found just once. This clonotype was sampled from a male patient aged 10 to 17 who had a stem cell transplant for acute lymphoblastic leukemia, so the T cells may come from the graft donor. This material consisted of PBMCs, mostly from graft donor cells, taken 180 days after TCRalphabeta/CD19-depleted stem cell transplant.

DNA for the CDR3: TGTGCCAGCAGTCCTTGGACCCGGTTCTCCTACGAGCAGTACTTC. It is translated as CASSPWTRFSYEQYF. This chain joins TRBV6-2 or TRBV6-3 and TRBJ2-7; D unresolved. The V end was cut by 5 bases, the J end by 0 bases, with 14 bases between. The CDR3 loop spans 15 amino acids. The germline V gene encodes CDR1 MNHEY and CDR2 SVGEGT.